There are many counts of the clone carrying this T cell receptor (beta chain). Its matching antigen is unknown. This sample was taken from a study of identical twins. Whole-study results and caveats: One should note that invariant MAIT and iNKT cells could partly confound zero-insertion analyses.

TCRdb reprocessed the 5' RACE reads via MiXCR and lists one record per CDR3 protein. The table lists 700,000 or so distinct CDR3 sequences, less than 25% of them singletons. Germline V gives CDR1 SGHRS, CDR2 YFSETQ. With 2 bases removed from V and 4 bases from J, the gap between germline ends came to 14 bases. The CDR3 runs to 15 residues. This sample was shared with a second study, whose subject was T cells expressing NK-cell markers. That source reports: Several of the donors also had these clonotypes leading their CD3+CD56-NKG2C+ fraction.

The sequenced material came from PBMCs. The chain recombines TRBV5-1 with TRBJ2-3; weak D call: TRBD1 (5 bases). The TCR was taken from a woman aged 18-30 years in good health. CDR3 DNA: TGCGCCAGCAGCTTAGGGCAGGGAATCGCAGATACGCAGTATTTT. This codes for CASSLGQGIADTQYF. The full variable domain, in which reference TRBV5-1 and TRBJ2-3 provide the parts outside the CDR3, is KAGVTQTPRYLIKTRGQQVTLSCSPISGHRSVSWYQQTPGQGLQFLFEYFSETQRNKGNFPGRFSGRQFSNSRSEMNVSTLELGDSALYLCASSLGQGIADTQYFGPGTRLTVL.